This TCR beta chain was captured in a study of T cells after yellow fever vaccination. Study-wide results and caveats: Booster samples showed a return of most primary-vaccination clones (about 97% CD4, 80% to 90% CD8). The CD4 compartment and the CD8 compartment contained a small share of clonotypes in common. On re-exposure, the response was weaker but peaked faster, at day 5 versus 15.

The CDR3 loop spans 16 amino acids. Looked up from germline, CDR1 is DFQATT and CDR2 is SNEGSKA (reference sequence). UMIs were added to TCR cDNA along with a universal primer site when it was made by 5'RACE template switching. Each CDR3 protein is one row after TCRdb ran MiXCR on the 5' RACE reads. The data hold under 300,000 distinct CDR3 sequences, with about 7% observed a single time. This clonotype was counted only a few times. Its specificity is not known. One junction end does not reproduce the germline sequence, and a read error may be involved. The sequence was collected from a man younger than 40 who received the YFV17D yellow fever vaccine. The genes are TRBV20-1 and TRBJ2-1, with TRBD2 matching 7 bases. The sample here was CD4+ T cells sorted from PBMCs, taken 15 days after the yellow fever booster vaccination. CDR3 nucleotides: TGCTGTGCTAGAGATCCCACTTTGGCGGGAGTCAATGAGCAGTTCTTC. It specifies CCARDPTLAGVNEQFF.